These T cell receptor beta chains were read from a single sample in a study of CD4 T cells in relation to SARS-CoV-2 and coronaviruses. Profiled with immunoSEQ multiplex PCR; TCRdb holds only in-frame clones, not every one. The sample records about 60,000 clones, about 90% being singletons. Material for sequencing was naive CD4+ T cells from PBMCs. The receptors here all came from an adult with COVID-19. Both conserved end residues are part of each CDR3. The D gene is left open where the match is weak. Rows give clone size only sometimes, using once, few, many, or a class for an expanded clone.

cdr3_aa cdr3_nt j_call d_call v_call clone_size cdr3_length
CASSVVGDTQYF TGTGCCAGCAGCGTAGTCGGCGATACGCAGTATTTT TRBJ2-3 . TRBV9 . 12
CASRQGIYNEQFF TGTGCCAGCAGGCAAGGGATTTACAATGAGCAGTTCTTC TRBJ2-1 . TRBV28 . 13
CASSSTSGTGYEQYF TGTGCCAGCAGTTCTACTAGCGGGACTGGCTACGAGCAGTACTTC TRBJ2-7 TRBD2 TRBV28 . 15
CASSEADRVNTGELFF TGTGCCAGCAGTGAAGCGGACAGGGTGAACACCGGGGAGCTGTTTTTT TRBJ2-2 TRBD1 TRBV25-1 . 16
CASSQQGVSNEKLFF TGTGCCAGCAGCCAACAGGGGGTTTCTAATGAAAAACTGTTTTTT TRBJ1-4 TRBD1 TRBV7-9 . 15
CASSPLTTGGTDTQYF TGTGCCAGCAGCCCCTTGACTACCGGGGGCACAGATACGCAGTATTTT TRBJ2-3 . TRBV3-1/TRBV3-2 . 16
CASSAREGTDTQYF TGTGCCAGCAGCGCGCGGGAGGGCACAGATACGCAGTATTTT TRBJ2-3 TRBD2 TRBV9 . 14
CASSIVTGGREDTQYF TGTGCCAGTAGTATAGTGACGGGAGGGCGAGAAGATACGCAGTATTTT TRBJ2-3 TRBD2 TRBV19 . 16
CASSVGSRGDTEAFF TGTGCCAGCAGCGTAGGGTCCAGGGGGGACACTGAAGCTTTCTTT TRBJ1-1 TRBD1 TRBV9 . 15
CASSQKGGLTPNTQYF TGCGCCAGCAGCCAAAAGGGGGGACTGACTCCCAATACGCAGTATTTT TRBJ2-3 . TRBV4-1 . 16
CASSTRLTGYEKLFF TGTGCCAGTAGTACCCGGTTGACAGGGTATGAAAAACTGTTTTTT TRBJ1-4 TRBD1 TRBV19 . 15
CASSKSAGGAYEQYF TGTGCCAGTAGTAAATCGGCAGGCGGAGCCTACGAGCAGTACTTC TRBJ2-7 . TRBV19 . 15
CASSRTGASNQPQHF TGTGCCAGCAGCAGGACAGGGGCGAGCAATCAGCCCCAGCATTTT TRBJ1-5 TRBD1 TRBV6-4 . 15
CSVPRDHDNEQFF TGCAGCGTTCCCCGGGACCATGACAATGAGCAGTTCTTC TRBJ2-1 . TRBV29-1 . 13
CASSNARTSGRATDTQYF TGTGCCAGTAGTAACGCTCGGACTAGCGGGAGGGCCACCGATACGCAGTATTTT TRBJ2-3 TRBD2 TRBV19 . 18
CASSLVIAGGSEQFF TGCGCCAGCAGCTTGGTGATAGCGGGAGGAAGTGAGCAGTTCTTC TRBJ2-1 TRBD2 TRBV5-1 . 15
CASSGLRSNQPQHF TGTGCCAGCAGTGGTCTTAGGAGCAATCAGCCCCAGCATTTT TRBJ1-5 . TRBV2 . 14
CASSYVSGANTGELFF TGTGCCAGCAGTTATGTTAGCGGGGCGAACACCGGGGAGCTGTTTTTT TRBJ2-2 TRBD2 TRBV6-5 . 16
CASSSGTRTDF TGTGCCAGCAGTTCCGGGACTAGGACAGACTTC TRBJ2-7 TRBD2 TRBV28 once 11
CASSQFWTGANSPLHF TGTGCCAGCAGCCAATTTTGGACAGGTGCCAACTCACCCCTCCACTTT TRBJ1-6 TRBD1 TRBV4-2 . 16
CAWSVGQNTGELFF TGTGCCTGGAGTGTGGGACAGAACACCGGGGAGCTGTTTTTT TRBJ2-2 . TRBV30 . 14
CASSSRGGYTF TGTGCCAGCAGTTCGAGAGGGGGCTACACCTTC TRBJ1-2 . TRBV12-3/TRBV12-4 . 11
CASSLFAGDLNSYEQYF TGTGCCAGCAGTTTATTTGCGGGGGACCTGAACTCCTACGAGCAGTACTTC TRBJ2-7 TRBD2 TRBV27 . 17
CASSIGLAGGEQFF TGTGCCAGTAGTATCGGACTAGCGGGAGGGGAGCAGTTCTTC TRBJ2-1 TRBD2 TRBV19 . 14
CASRAQAYSNQPQHF TGTGCCAGCAGGGCCCAGGCCTATAGCAATCAGCCCCAGCATTTT TRBJ1-5 . TRBV6-5 . 15
CASSVGSATGGYEQFF TGTGCCAGCAGCGTAGGTAGCGCCACAGGGGGCTATGAGCAGTTCTTC TRBJ2-1 TRBD1 TRBV9 . 16
CASSPVFGGELFF TGTGCCAGCAGCCCCGTTTTCGGCGGGGAGCTGTTTTTT TRBJ2-2 . TRBV7-9 . 13
CASSPTTGAKTYEQYF TGCGCCAGCAGCCCCACGACAGGGGCGAAAACCTACGAGCAGTACTTC TRBJ2-7 TRBD1 TRBV5-1 . 16
CASKETGLGGELFF TGTGCCAGTAAAGAGACAGGGTTAGGCGGGGAGCTGTTTTTT TRBJ2-2 TRBD1 TRBV19 . 14
CATSRVGGSQVYNEQFF TGTGCCACCAGCAGAGTCGGCGGGAGCCAGGTGTACAATGAGCAGTTCTTC TRBJ2-1 TRBD2 TRBV15 . 17
CASSQAEGQGQETQYF TGCGCCAGCAGCCAAGCCGAGGGACAGGGTCAAGAGACCCAGTACTTC TRBJ2-5 TRBD1 TRBV4-3 . 16
CATSDWSRGANVLTF TGTGCCACCAGTGATTGGAGTCGGGGGGCCAACGTCCTGACTTTC TRBJ2-6 . TRBV24-1 . 15
CASSFSNGNTIYF TGTGCCAGCAGCTTTTCTAATGGAAACACCATATATTTT TRBJ1-3 . TRBV7-8 few 13
CASSGQASNTEAFF TGTGCCAGCAGTGGACAGGCCTCGAACACTGAAGCTTTCTTT TRBJ1-1 TRBD1 TRBV27 once 14
CASRLAGVHEQYF TGTGCCAGCCGACTAGCGGGTGTGCACGAGCAGTACTTC TRBJ2-7 TRBD2 TRBV2 . 13
CATSRAWGQGAGEQYF TGTGCCACCAGCAGAGCATGGGGACAGGGGGCAGGAGAGCAGTACTTC TRBJ2-7 TRBD1 TRBV15 . 16
CASRMVRGAGGYWDEQFF TGTGCCAGCAGAATGGTAAGGGGAGCGGGAGGATACTGGGATGAGCAGTTCTTC TRBJ2-1 TRBD2 TRBV27 . 18
CASSPPEVAEKLFF TGTGCCAGCAGCCCCCCTGAGGTCGCTGAAAAACTGTTTTTT TRBJ1-4 . TRBV28 . 14
CASSRARRLAPRETQYF TGTGCCAGCAGCCGAGCCCGGCGGCTAGCGCCGCGGGAGACCCAGTACTTC TRBJ2-5 . TRBV5-4 once 17
CASSPVLAGPYNEQFF TGTGCCAGCAGCCCTGTCCTAGCGGGGCCCTACAATGAGCAGTTCTTC TRBJ2-1 TRBD2 TRBV5-8 . 16
CASSRVAGGPWEQYF TGTGCCAGCAGTCGCGTAGCGGGAGGGCCTTGGGAGCAGTACTTC TRBJ2-7 TRBD2 TRBV28 few 15
CASSEGGQFANTEAFF TGTGCCAGCAGTGAAGGGGGACAGTTTGCGAACACTGAAGCTTTCTTT TRBJ1-1 TRBD1 TRBV28 . 16
CASSKGTGPNEQFF TGTGCCAGCAGCAAAGGGACAGGGCCCAATGAGCAGTTCTTC TRBJ2-1 TRBD1 TRBV7-3 . 14
CASSLRTSGPSYNEQFF TGTGCCAGCAGTCTCCGGACTAGCGGGCCCAGCTACAATGAGCAGTTCTTC TRBJ2-1 TRBD2 TRBV28 . 17
CASRDRGAGNTIYF TGTGCCAGCAGGGACCGGGGCGCCGGAAACACCATATATTTT TRBJ1-3 . TRBV7-2 . 14
CASSETGSVSYEQYF TGTGCCAGCAGTGAAACAGGATCCGTCTCCTACGAGCAGTACTTC TRBJ2-7 . TRBV2 . 15
CASRGGTSGYNEQFF TGTGCCAGCAGGGGAGGGACTAGCGGATACAATGAGCAGTTCTTC TRBJ2-1 TRBD2 TRBV2 . 15
CASSSEWQINNSPLHF TGTGCCAGCAGCTCAGAATGGCAGATTAATAATTCACCCCTCCACTTT TRBJ1-6 . TRBV7-9 . 16
CASRWGERYNEQFF TGTGCCAGTAGATGGGGGGAGCGCTACAATGAGCAGTTCTTC TRBJ2-1 . TRBV19 . 14
CAWSDRRGGNQPQHF TGTGCCTGGAGTGATAGGCGTGGAGGCAATCAGCCCCAGCATTTT TRBJ1-5 . TRBV30 . 15
CASSLIPPGKLFF TGTGCCAGCAGTTTAATACCTCCCGGAAAACTGTTTTTT TRBJ1-4 . TRBV27 . 13
CASRTGDDTQYF TGTGCCAGCAGGACAGGCGATGATACGCAGTATTTT TRBJ2-3 . TRBV6-5 . 12
CASGQPKETQYF TGTGCCAGCGGACAGCCTAAAGAGACCCAGTACTTC TRBJ2-5 . TRBV28 . 12
CASSFLTGGNTEAFF TGCGCCAGCAGCTTCCTGACAGGGGGGAACACTGAAGCTTTCTTT TRBJ1-1 TRBD1 TRBV5-1 once 15
CASNPSGISYEQYF TGTGCCAGCAATCCTAGCGGGATATCCTACGAGCAGTACTTC TRBJ2-7 TRBD2 TRBV6-5 . 14
CASSLASGVYEQYF TGCGCCAGCAGCTTGGCCTCGGGAGTCTACGAGCAGTACTTC TRBJ2-7 . TRBV5-1 . 14
CASSRTSGYNEQFF TGTGCCAGCAGCAGGACTAGCGGGTACAATGAGCAGTTCTTC TRBJ2-1 TRBD2 TRBV3-1/TRBV3-2 . 14
CASSEGPKSGYTF TGTGCCAGCAGTGAAGGTCCAAAGAGTGGCTACACCTTC TRBJ1-2 . TRBV6-1 . 13
CASSALRALGWTEAFF TGTGCCAGTAGTGCACTACGCGCGTTGGGATGGACTGAAGCTTTCTTT TRBJ1-1 . TRBV19 . 16
CASSLLLDEQFF TGCGCCAGCAGCTTGTTGTTGGATGAGCAGTTCTTC TRBJ2-1 . TRBV5-1 . 12